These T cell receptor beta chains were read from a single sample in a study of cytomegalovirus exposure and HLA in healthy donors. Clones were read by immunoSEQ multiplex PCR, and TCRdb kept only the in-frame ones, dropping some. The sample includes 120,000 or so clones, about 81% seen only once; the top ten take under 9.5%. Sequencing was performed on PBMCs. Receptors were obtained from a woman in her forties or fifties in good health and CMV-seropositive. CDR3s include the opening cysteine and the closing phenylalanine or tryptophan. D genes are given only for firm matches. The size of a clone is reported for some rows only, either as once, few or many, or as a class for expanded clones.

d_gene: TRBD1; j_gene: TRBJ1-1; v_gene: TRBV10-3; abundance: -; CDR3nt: TGTGCCATCAGTGAGCAGACAGGGGTCTCTGAAGCTTTCTTT; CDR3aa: CAISEQTGVSEAFF
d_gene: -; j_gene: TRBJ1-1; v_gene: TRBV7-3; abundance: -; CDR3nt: TGTGCCAGCAGCCAACAGGGTGGGTTCACTGAAGCTTTCTTT; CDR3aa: CASSQQGGFTEAFF
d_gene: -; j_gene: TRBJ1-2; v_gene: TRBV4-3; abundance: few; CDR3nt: TGCGCCAGCAGCCAAGATGGGGGCAACAACTATGGCTACACCTTC; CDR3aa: CASSQDGGNNYGYTF
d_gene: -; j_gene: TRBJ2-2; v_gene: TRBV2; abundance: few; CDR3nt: TGTGCCAGCAGGACAGAAAACACCGGGGAGCTGTTTTTT; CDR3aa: CASRTENTGELFF
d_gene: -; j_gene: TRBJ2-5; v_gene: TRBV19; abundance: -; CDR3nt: TGTGCCAGTGGCGAGCAGGGTCAAGAGACCCAGTACTTC; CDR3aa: CASGEQGQETQYF
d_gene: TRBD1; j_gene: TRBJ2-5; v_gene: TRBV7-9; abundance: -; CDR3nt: TGTGCCAGCAGCACCTACGGGACAGGGATTTTCGCTGAGACCCAGTACTTC; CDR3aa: CASSTYGTGIFAETQYF
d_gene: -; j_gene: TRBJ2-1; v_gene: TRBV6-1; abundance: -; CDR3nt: TGTGCCAGCAGGGCGGGAACAACCTCCTACAATGAGCAGTTCTTC; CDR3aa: CASRAGTTSYNEQFF
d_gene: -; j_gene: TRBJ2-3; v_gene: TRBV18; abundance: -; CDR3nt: TGTGCCAGCTCACCAGTGGGGGCTAGCACAGATACGCAGTATTTT; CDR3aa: CASSPVGASTDTQYF
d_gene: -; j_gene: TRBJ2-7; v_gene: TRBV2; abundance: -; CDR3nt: TGTGCCAGCAGGACGGAACAGGCCTACGAGCAGTACTTC; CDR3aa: CASRTEQAYEQYF
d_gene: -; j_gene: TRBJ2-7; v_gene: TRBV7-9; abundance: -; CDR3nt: TGTGCCAGCAGCTTAGAACAGGGTGGAGACGAGCAGTACTTC; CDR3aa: CASSLEQGGDEQYF
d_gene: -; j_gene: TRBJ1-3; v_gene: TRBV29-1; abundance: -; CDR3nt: TGCAGCGTTGCTCATAGCCTGGGAAACACCATATATTTT; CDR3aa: CSVAHSLGNTIYF
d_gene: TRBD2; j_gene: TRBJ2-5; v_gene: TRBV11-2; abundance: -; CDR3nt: TGTGCCAGCAGCTTGACTAGCGGAGGAGAGACCCAGTACTTC; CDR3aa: CASSLTSGGETQYF
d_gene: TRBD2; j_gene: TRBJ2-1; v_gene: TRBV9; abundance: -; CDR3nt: TGTGCCAGCAGCGTACTGTCCGGGAGCGGGAGCTCCTACAATGAGCAGTTCTTC; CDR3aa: CASSVLSGSGSSYNEQFF
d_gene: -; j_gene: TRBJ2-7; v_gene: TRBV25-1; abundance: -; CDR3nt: TGTGCCAGCAGTGAACCAGATACCTACGAGCAGTACTTC; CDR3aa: CASSEPDTYEQYF
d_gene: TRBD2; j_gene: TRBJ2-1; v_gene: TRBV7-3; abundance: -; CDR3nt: TGTGCCAGCAGCCCTCAAATAGCGGGAGGGAGAGGGGAGCAGTTCTTC; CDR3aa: CASSPQIAGGRGEQFF
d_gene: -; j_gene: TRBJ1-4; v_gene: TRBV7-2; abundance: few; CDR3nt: TGTGCCAGCAGCCCGTCGGACAGACAGGAAAAACTGTTTTTT; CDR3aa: CASSPSDRQEKLFF
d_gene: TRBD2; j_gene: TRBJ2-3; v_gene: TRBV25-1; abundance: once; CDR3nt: TGTGCCAGCAGTGCCCCGCTAGCGGGGAGCACAGATACGCAGTATTTT; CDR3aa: CASSAPLAGSTDTQYF
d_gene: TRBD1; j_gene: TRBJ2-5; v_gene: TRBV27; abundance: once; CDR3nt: TGTGCCAGCAGTATCACCGGACAGGGGGGGACCCAGTACTTC; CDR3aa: CASSITGQGGTQYF
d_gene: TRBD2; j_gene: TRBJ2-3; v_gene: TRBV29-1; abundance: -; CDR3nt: TGCAGCGTTCCTGGACTAGCGGGATCCAAAGATACGCAGTATTTT; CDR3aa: CSVPGLAGSKDTQYF
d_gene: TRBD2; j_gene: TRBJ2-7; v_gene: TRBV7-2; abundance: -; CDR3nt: TGTGCCAGCAGCCTAGCCAGGCTAGCGGGGGCGCTCTCCTACGAGCAGTACTTC; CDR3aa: CASSLARLAGALSYEQYF
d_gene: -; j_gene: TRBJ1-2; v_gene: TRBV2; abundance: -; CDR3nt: TGTGCCCCAAGGTCAGGGAATGGCTACACCTTC; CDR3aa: CAPRSGNGYTF
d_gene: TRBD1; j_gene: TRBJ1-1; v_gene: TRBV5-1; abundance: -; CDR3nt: TGCGCCAGCAGCCGACCGGAGACAGGGGCATTCGCTGAAGCTTTCTTT; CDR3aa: CASSRPETGAFAEAFF
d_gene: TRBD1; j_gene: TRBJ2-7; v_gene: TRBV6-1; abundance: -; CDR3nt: TGTGCCAGCAGGGAGGGACAGGACTCCTACGAGCAGTACTTC; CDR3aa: CASREGQDSYEQYF
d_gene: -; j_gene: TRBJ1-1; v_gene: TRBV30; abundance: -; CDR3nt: TGTGCCTGGAGTGTGCAGGGGTACACTGAAGCTTTCTTT; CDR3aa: CAWSVQGYTEAFF
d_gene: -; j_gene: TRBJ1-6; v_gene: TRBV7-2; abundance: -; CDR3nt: TGTGCCAGCACCGGACAGTATAATTCACCCCTCCACTTT; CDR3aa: CASTGQYNSPLHF
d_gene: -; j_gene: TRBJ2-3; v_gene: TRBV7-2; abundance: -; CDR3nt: TGTGCCAGCAGCCCGGGGACTCGTCGAGATACGCAGTATTTT; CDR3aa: CASSPGTRRDTQYF
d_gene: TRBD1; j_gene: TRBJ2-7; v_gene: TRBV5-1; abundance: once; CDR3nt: TGCGCCAGCAGCTGGGACAGCTACGAGCAGTACTTC; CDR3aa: CASSWDSYEQYF
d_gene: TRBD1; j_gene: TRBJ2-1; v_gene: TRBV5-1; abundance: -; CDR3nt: TGCGCCAGCAGCTTCGACACAGGGGTCAGTGAGCAGTTCTTC; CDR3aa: CASSFDTGVSEQFF
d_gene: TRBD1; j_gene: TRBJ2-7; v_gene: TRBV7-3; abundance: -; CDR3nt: TGTGCCAGCAGCTTACAGGGGGCGGGAAGCGAGCAGTACTTC; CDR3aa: CASSLQGAGSEQYF
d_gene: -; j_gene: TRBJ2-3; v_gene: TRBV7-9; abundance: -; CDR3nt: TGTGCCAGCAGCTTGACAAGGCTAACAAAGATTGATACGCAGTATTTT; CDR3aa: CASSLTRLTKIDTQYF
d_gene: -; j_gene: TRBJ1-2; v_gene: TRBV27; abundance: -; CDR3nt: TGTGCCAGCAGTTTGGTCGGGGGGCGGGATAACTATGGCTACACCTTC; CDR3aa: CASSLVGGRDNYGYTF
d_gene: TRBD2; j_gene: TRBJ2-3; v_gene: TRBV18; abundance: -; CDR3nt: TGTGCCAGCTCACCAGCGGGAGGAGGAGATACGCAGTATTTT; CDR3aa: CASSPAGGGDTQYF
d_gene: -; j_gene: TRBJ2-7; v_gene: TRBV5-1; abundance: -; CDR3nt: TGCGCCAGCAGCCTACTCCCGGGGAGCTCCTACGAGCAGTACTTC; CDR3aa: CASSLLPGSSYEQYF